This is a list of T cell receptor beta chains from one sample in a study of spatial heterogeneity in lung cancer. TCRdb redid the calling of the 5' RACE reads with MiXCR, one entry per CDR3 protein. The sample lists around 8,700 distinct CDR3 sequences, approximately 5% seen once, with roughly 23% in the top ten. The source material was lung tumor tissue, sampled at surgery. Receptors originate from a female donor with early-stage non-small cell lung cancer. Both conserved end residues are part of each CDR3. D genes are given only for firm matches. Part of the rows lack a size; the others show once, few, many or a class for expanded clones.

J gene	clone size	D gene	V gene	CDR3 protein	CDR3 DNA
TRBJ2-7	many	TRBD1	TRBV20-1	CSALSTGFEQYF	TGCAGTGCTTTATCGACAGGGTTCGAGCAGTACTTC
TRBJ1-1	many	-	TRBV4-3	CASSQDLRTPEAFF	TGCGCCAGCAGCCAAGATCTTCGAACTCCTGAAGCTTTCTTT
TRBJ2-7	many	TRBD1	TRBV7-2	CASSLAGTGAVYEQYF	TGTGCCAGCAGCTTAGCGGGGACAGGGGCCGTCTACGAGCAGTACTTC
TRBJ1-2	many	TRBD1	TRBV6-6	CASRDTGGDYGYTF	TGTGCCAGCAGGGATACAGGGGGCGACTATGGCTACACCTTC
TRBJ1-6	many	-	TRBV4-3	CASSQDTVPNSPLHF	TGCGCCAGCAGCCAGGATACTGTCCCCAATTCACCCCTCCACTTT
TRBJ2-2	medium-sized	-	TRBV5-5	CASRMGRNTGELFF	TGTGCCAGCAGGATGGGACGGAACACCGGGGAGCTGTTTTTT
TRBJ1-1	many	-	TRBV3-1	CASSRTSEAFF	TGTGCCAGCAGCCGGACCTCTGAAGCTTTCTTT
TRBJ1-1	few	-	TRBV5-1	CASSLGRQMNTEAFF	TGCGCCAGCAGCTTGGGTCGGCAAATGAACACTGAAGCTTTCTTT
TRBJ1-1	many	TRBD1	TRBV5-1	CASSLGQGNEAFF	TGCGCCAGCAGCTTGGGACAGGGGAATGAAGCTTTCTTT
TRBJ2-3	many	-	TRBV12-3/TRBV12-4	CASSPFTDTQYF	TGTGCCAGCAGTCCGTTCACAGATACGCAGTATTTT
TRBJ2-7	few	-	TRBV18	CASSPVAGAEQYF	TGTGCCAGCTCACCAGTGGCAGGCGCCGAGCAGTACTTC
TRBJ1-4	many	-	TRBV27	CARLDNRDIVGLTEKLFF	TGTGCCAGGCTCGACAACCGGGACATAGTCGGTCTGACTGAAAAACTGTTTTTT
TRBJ1-6	many	TRBD1	TRBV2	CASSEGQGDYSPLHF	TGTGCCAGCAGTGAAGGGCAGGGGGATTATTCACCCCTCCACTTT
TRBJ2-3	many	-	TRBV5-1	CASSLGGGTDTQYF	TGCGCCAGCAGCTTGGGAGGTGGGACAGATACGCAGTATTTT
TRBJ2-7	many	TRBD1	TRBV6-2/TRBV6-3	CASSFLGTDIYEQYF	TGTGCCAGCAGCTTCCTCGGGACAGACATATACGAGCAGTACTTC
TRBJ2-5	medium-sized	TRBD2	TRBV5-4	CASSLPIAGEKETQYF	TGTGCCAGCAGCTTGCCCATAGCGGGGGAGAAAGAGACCCAGTACTTC
TRBJ2-7	many	TRBD2	TRBV30	CAWSAGGGSAYEQYF	TGTGCCTGGAGTGCCGGCGGGGGGTCAGCCTACGAGCAGTACTTC
TRBJ2-5	-	-	TRBV9	CASSVGVAETQYF	TGTGCCAGCAGCGTGGGGGTCGCAGAGACCCAGTACTTC
TRBJ1-2	medium-sized	-	TRBV18	CASSPDQERWGYTF	TGTGCCAGCTCCCCGGACCAGGAAAGGTGGGGCTACACCTTC
TRBJ2-3	medium-sized	-	TRBV4-2	CASSQDGGLFTDTQYF	TGTGCCAGCAGCCAAGATGGGGGACTCTTCACAGATACGCAGTATTTT
TRBJ2-1	many	-	TRBV11-3	CASSLPTLRGSSYNEQFF	TGTGCCAGCAGCTTACCAACGCTACGGGGTAGCTCCTACAATGAGCAGTTCTTC
TRBJ1-1	medium-sized	-	TRBV28	CASSLIGARTEAFF	TGTGCCAGCAGTTTAATAGGGGCGCGGACTGAAGCTTTCTTT
TRBJ2-1	many	-	TRBV7-6	CASSLGIGGPNNEQFF	TGTGCCAGCAGCTTAGGCATCGGGGGGCCCAACAATGAGCAGTTCTTC
TRBJ1-3	many	-	TRBV4-3	CASSQVPQPGNTIYF	TGCGCCAGCAGCCAAGTTCCCCAGCCTGGAAACACCATATATTTT
TRBJ2-7	many	-	TRBV12-3/TRBV12-4	CASSITGTEPYEQYF	TGTGCCAGCAGTATCACCGGGACGGAACCCTACGAGCAGTACTTC
TRBJ2-2	many	-	TRBV7-7	CASSLVYTGELFF	TGTGCCAGCAGCTTAGTTTACACCGGGGAGCTGTTTTTT
TRBJ2-3	-	-	TRBV7-2	CASSLVGSTDTQYF	TGTGCCAGCAGCTTAGTGGGGTCCACAGATACGCAGTATTTT
TRBJ2-1	many	-	TRBV11-3	CASSPGQSEQFF	TGTGCCAGCAGCCCCGGACAGAGCGAGCAGTTCTTC
TRBJ1-2	-	-	TRBV10-3	CAISEVADDNYGYTF	TGTGCCATCAGTGAGGTGGCAGACGATAACTATGGCTACACCTTC
TRBJ1-4	many	-	TRBV5-1	CASSLEAATNEKLFF	TGCGCCAGCAGCTTGGAAGCGGCAACTAATGAAAAACTGTTTTTT
TRBJ2-7	few	-	TRBV30	CAWRDTYEQYF	TGTGCCTGGAGAGATACCTACGAGCAGTACTTC
TRBJ1-4	many	TRBD1	TRBV20-1	CSATKTGANEKLFF	TGCAGTGCGACTAAGACAGGGGCTAATGAAAAACTGTTTTTT
TRBJ2-2	many	-	TRBV7-3	CASSPGAGSGGELFF	TGTGCCAGCAGCCCCGGCGCCGGATCAGGCGGGGAGCTGTTTTTT
TRBJ2-5	few	TRBD2	TRBV28	CASSLLGLAGDTETQYF	TGTGCCAGCAGTTTATTGGGACTAGCGGGAGACACAGAGACCCAGTACTTC
TRBJ2-3	many	-	TRBV10-3	CAISESTRADTQYF	TGTGCCATCAGTGAGTCGACTCGGGCAGATACGCAGTATTTT
TRBJ2-3	many	TRBD2	TRBV7-7	CASSLGGAGPADTQYF	TGTGCCAGCAGCTTAGGAGGAGCGGGACCCGCAGATACGCAGTATTTT
TRBJ2-3	medium-sized	-	TRBV21-1	CASSPRETSGLSTDTQYF	TGTGCCAGCAGCCCCCGAGAAACTAGCGGTTTAAGCACAGATACGCAGTATTTT
TRBJ2-5	many	TRBD2	TRBV30	CAWSAGGETQYF	TGTGCCTGGAGTGCGGGGGGAGAGACCCAGTACTTC
TRBJ2-7	many	TRBD2	TRBV4-2	CASATGTPAGGWVQYF	TGTGCCAGCGCGACCGGGACACCAGCGGGGGGATGGGTGCAGTACTTC
TRBJ2-1	many	TRBD2	TRBV20-1	CSATLAGEGNEQFF	TGCAGTGCCACACTAGCGGGAGAAGGGAATGAGCAGTTCTTC
TRBJ2-1	many	TRBD2	TRBV5-4	CASSLGSGRAMNEQFF	TGTGCCAGCAGCTTGGGTAGCGGGAGGGCCATGAATGAGCAGTTCTTC
TRBJ1-5	many	TRBD1	TRBV20-1	CSADRGMGQPQHF	TGCAGTGCGGACAGGGGAATGGGGCAGCCCCAGCATTTT
TRBJ1-1	-	-	TRBV5-1	CASSLASGGTEAFF	TGCGCCAGCAGCTTGGCGAGCGGGGGCACTGAAGCTTTCTTT
TRBJ1-3	many	-	TRBV7-9	CASSLASSGNTIYF	TGTGCCAGCAGCCTGGCGAGCTCTGGAAACACCATATATTTT
TRBJ2-5	medium-sized	-	TRBV7-9	CASSLSTGIGETQYF	TGTGCCAGCAGCTTATCTACGGGGATCGGAGAGACCCAGTACTTC
TRBJ1-5	many	TRBD1	TRBV20-1	CSARQGGFSNQPQHF	TGCAGTGCGCGACAGGGGGGATTTAGCAATCAGCCCCAGCATTTT
TRBJ1-2	medium-sized	TRBD1	TRBV10-3	CAISESKSTGSNYGYTF	TGTGCCATCAGTGAGTCAAAATCGACAGGGTCGAACTATGGCTACACCTTC
TRBJ2-1	many	TRBD1	TRBV5-4	CASSTGTGLRNEQFF	TGTGCCAGCAGCACCGGGACAGGGTTGAGAAATGAGCAGTTCTTC